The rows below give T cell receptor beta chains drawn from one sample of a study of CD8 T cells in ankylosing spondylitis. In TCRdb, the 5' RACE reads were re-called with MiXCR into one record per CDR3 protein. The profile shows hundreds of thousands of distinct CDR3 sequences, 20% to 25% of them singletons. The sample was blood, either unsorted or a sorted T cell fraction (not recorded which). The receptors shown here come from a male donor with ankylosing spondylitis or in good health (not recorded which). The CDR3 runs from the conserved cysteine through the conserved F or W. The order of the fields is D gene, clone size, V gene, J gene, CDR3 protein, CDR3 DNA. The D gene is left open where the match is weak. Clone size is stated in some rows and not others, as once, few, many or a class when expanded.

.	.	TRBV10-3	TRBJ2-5	CAISESIVPGRKQETQYF	TGTGCCATCAGTGAGTCGATCGTCCCGGGACGTAAACAAGAGACCCAGTACTTC
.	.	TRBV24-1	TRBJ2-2	CATSDLSITTGELFF	TGTGCCACCAGTGATTTGAGCATCACCACCGGGGAGCTGTTTTTT
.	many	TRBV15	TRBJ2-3	CATSTSSGSPTDTQYF	TGTGCCACCAGCACAAGCTCCGGGTCCCCCACAGATACGCAGTATTTT
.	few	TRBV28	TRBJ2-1	CASSLDPTTPYNEQFF	TGTGCCAGCAGTTTGGACCCAACCACCCCTTACAATGAGCAGTTCTTC
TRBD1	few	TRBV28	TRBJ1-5	CASNRTGRQPQHF	TGTGCCAGCAATCGGACAGGGCGACAGCCCCAGCATTTT
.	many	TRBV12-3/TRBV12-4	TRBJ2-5	CASSPGLEETQYF	TGTGCCAGCAGTCCAGGATTGGAAGAGACCCAGTACTTC
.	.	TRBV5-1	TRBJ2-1	CASSLALAGLYNEQFF	TGCGCCAGCAGCTTGGCCTTGGCGGGGCTCTACAATGAGCAGTTCTTC
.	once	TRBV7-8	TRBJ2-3	CASSLGGGAAADTQYF	TGTGCCAGCAGCTTAGGCGGAGGGGCAGCGGCAGATACGCAGTATTTT
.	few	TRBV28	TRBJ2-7	CASSLSRGPYEQYF	TGTGCCAGCAGTTTATCGCGGGGCCCCTACGAGCAGTACTTC
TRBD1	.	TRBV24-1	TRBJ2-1	CATSKGQGPYNEQFF	TGTGCCACCAGCAAGGGACAGGGTCCCTACAATGAGCAGTTCTTC
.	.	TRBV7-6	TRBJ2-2	CASSPGEGASGELFF	TGTGCCAGCAGCCCAGGGGAGGGGGCGAGCGGGGAGCTGTTTTTT
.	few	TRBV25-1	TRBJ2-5	CASSEGVGTQYF	TGTGCCAGCAGTGAGGGGGTGGGAACCCAGTACTTC
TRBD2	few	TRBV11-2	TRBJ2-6	CASSLGGLAGAHSGANVLTF	TGTGCCAGCAGCTTAGGAGGCCTAGCGGGGGCCCACTCTGGGGCCAACGTCCTGACTTTC
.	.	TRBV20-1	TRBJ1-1	CSASELNTEAFF	TGCAGTGCTAGTGAGTTGAACACTGAAGCTTTCTTT
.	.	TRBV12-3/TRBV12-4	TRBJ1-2	CASSAGGSNGYTF	TGTGCCAGCAGCGCCGGGGGGTCGAATGGCTACACCTTC
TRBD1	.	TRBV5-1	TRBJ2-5	CASSETGVQETQYF	TGCGCCAGCAGCGAGACAGGGGTCCAAGAGACCCAGTACTTC
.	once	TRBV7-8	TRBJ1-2	CASSTPGLSYGYTF	TGTGCCAGCAGCACACCAGGGTTAAGCTATGGCTACACCTTC
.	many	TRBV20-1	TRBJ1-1	CSANREGEAFF	TGCAGTGCAAACAGGGAGGGTGAAGCTTTCTTT
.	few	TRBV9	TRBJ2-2	CASSVDWVHTGELFF	TGTGCCAGCAGCGTAGATTGGGTGCACACCGGGGAGCTGTTTTTT
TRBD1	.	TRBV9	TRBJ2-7	CASSVDSTRQGYHEQYF	TGTGCCAGCAGCGTAGACTCTACTAGACAGGGGTACCACGAGCAGTACTTC
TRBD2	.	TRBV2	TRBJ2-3	CASKGLAPDTQYF	TGTGCCAGCAAGGGACTAGCTCCAGATACGCAGTATTTT
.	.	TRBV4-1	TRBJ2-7	CASSQDRDDEQYF	TGCGCCAGCAGCCAAGACAGGGACGACGAGCAGTACTTC